This T cell receptor beta chain was captured in a study of regulatory T cells in long-lasting Graves disease (dated by TCRdb to about 2021). In terms of the full investigation: Antithyroid drugs had been taken for less than 3 months by newly diagnosed Graves' disease patients. The study was registered as a clinical trial and conducted in China. A total of about 35 samples underwent TCR sequencing, from about 13 patients with persistent Graves' disease and 20 patients with newly diagnosed Graves' disease. This study used TCR sequencing and RNA sequencing of peripheral blood to compare persistent Graves' disease patients against newly diagnosed Graves' disease patients.

Based on the germline V gene, the CDR1 and CDR2 sequences are MNHNS and SASEGT. Germline trimming amounts to 8 bases on V and 4 bases on J, with 8 as the count of junction bases outside the gene matches. There are 14 amino acids in the CDR3, from cysteine to phenylalanine inclusive. Only CDR3 DNA is held: 42 bases, read in frame from base 1. This clonotype was found many times. Its antigen specificity is not known. Per-nucleotide qualities are absent, and no much larger clonotype sits a single base away. The library was obtained by multiplex PCR. Reads for this sample came from an Illumina HiSeq 4000. To build TCR beta libraries, CDR3 regions were amplified by Arm-PCR using iRepertoire HTBI primers. Before sequencing, the PCR products went through gel purification. Regarding the original processing steps: Gene usage analysis of CDR3 amino acid clonotypes relied on the 62 TRBV and 14 TRBJ segments identified across samples. COPE and FqMerger were used to merge filtered high-quality paired reads into contigs. Contigs were aligned with BLAST to IMGT TRBV, TRBD and TRBJ reference genes, and CDR3 was defined per IMGT. Any clonotype with a frequency above 0.1% was counted as a highly expanded clone. Shannon entropy served as the measure of repertoire diversity, while the Gini coefficient captured V-J evenness. A clonotype was considered public if more than one individual shared it. TCRdb reprocessing: public reads trimmed at Q25 with fastp, clones called with MiXCR, in-frame beta chains kept. CDR3 protein duplicates are merged, each entry listing the most common genes and DNA. These V and J calls derive from TCRdb rather than the authors' analysis. This sample gives fewer than 400,000 distinct CDR3 sequences in total; about 18% of them show up just once. About 39% of the sample rests with the top ten.

The sample's time point label is to be understood as: newly diagnosed GD, antithyroid drugs for less than 3 months. RNA was extracted from PBMCs in TRIzol for both TCR sequencing and RNA sequencing. The diagnosis of Graves' disease followed American Thyroid Association guidelines. Patients for the study were recruited at an endocrinology department in Xi'an, China. Each patient gave 7.5 to 10 milliliters of peripheral blood, collected in an EDTA anticoagulant tube. PBMCs were isolated by Ficoll Paque Plus density gradient separation without further T cell sorting. An Agilent 2100 Bioanalyzer and agarose gel were used to assess RNA quality, and a NanoDrop 2000 was used to measure RNA concentration. What the study reported, not specific to this receptor: Preferential use of TRBV28, TRBJ1-2 and TRBJ2-5 was observed in persistent disease, whereas TRBV20-1 and TRBJ2-1 were favored in newly diagnosed disease. Lower TCR Shannon entropy and fewer highly expanded clones were observed in persistent Graves' disease patients than in newly diagnosed patients, which suggested clonal expansion. Because the primary lesion, thyroid tissue, could not be accessed, the study looked at peripheral blood alone. The authors noted that the small sample size was a limitation that may lower accuracy. More public clonotypes were shared among persistent patients (around 3,000) than among newly diagnosed patients (approximately 930). Sequencing and analysis were limited to the TCR beta chain.

This clonotype was obtained from a female donor with Graves disease. The source material was peripheral blood mononuclear cells (PBMCs), sampled at new diagnosis, from a patient treated with antithyroid drugs. The chain was built from TRBV6-1 and TRBJ1-1; 9 of the junction bases match TRBD1. Read as DNA, the sequence is TGTGCCAGCTCCGACAGGGGGGTTTTCACTGAAGCTTTCTTT. This codes for CASSDRGVFTEAFF.